The 16 T cell receptor beta chains below were found in one sample sequenced in a study of PD-L1 blockade in urothelial cancer. The method was immunoSEQ multiplex PCR; TCRdb's version includes in-frame clones alone and lacks a portion of them. The sample includes more than 85,000 clones, around 87% of them seen just once. Specified time point: pretreatment peripheral blood. The specimen was PBMCs, collected around atezolizumab (anti-PD-L1) treatment. These receptor sequences come from a man aged 55-75 years with urothelial cancer.

This chain joins TRBV5-1 and TRBJ2-7; the match to TRBD2 covers 7 bases. Germline V gene lookup returns CDR1 SGHRS and CDR2 YFSETQ. J was trimmed by 2 bases and V by 4 bases; bases with no gene match: 6. The CDR3 extends over 14 amino acids. CDR3: CASSGDYRPYEQYF. Here the CDR3 DNA reads TGCGCCAGCAGCGGGGACTACCGCCCCTACGAGCAGTACTTC. The full variable domain, completed using reference TRBV5-1 and TRBJ2-7, is KAGVTQTPRYLIKTRGQQVTLSCSPISGHRSVSWYQQTPGQGLQFLFEYFSETQRNKGNFPGRFSGRQFSNSRSEMNVSTLELGDSALYLCASSGDYRPYEQYFGPGTRLTVT.

The chain employs TRBV15 and TRBJ2-5; 7 bases align to TRBD2. The CDR3 extends over 13 amino acids. The trim removed 1 base at V and 7 bases at J, leaving 3 bases unmatched. Germline assignment: CDR1 LNHNV and CDR2 YYDKDF (reference sequence). This CDR3 reads CATSRGREGTQYF. In DNA form, the CDR3 reads TGTGCCACCAGCAGAGGCAGGGAGGGGACCCAGTACTTC. Full variable domain (missing parts from reference TRBV15 and TRBJ2-5): DAMVIQNPRYQVTQFGKPVTLSCSQTLNHNVMYWYQQKSSQAPKLLFHYYDKDFNNEADTPDNFQSRRPNTSFCFLDIRSPGLGDTAMYLCATSRGREGTQYFGPGTRLLVL.

V usage is TRBV5-1 and J usage is TRBJ1-5, with 7 bases fitting TRBD1. This CDR3 has 14 amino acids. The J segment lost 4 bases and the V segment lost 0 bases, leaving 1 base of the junction unmatched. CDR1 and CDR2 (germline): SGHRS, YFSETQ. CDR3 nucleotide sequence: TGCGCCAGCAGCTTGGGGGGACAGAATCAGCCCCAGCATTTT. It specifies CASSLGGQNQPQHF.

The DNA of the CDR3 is TGTGCCAGCAGCCCCCCCATCGGGACAGCGAGCACAGATACGCAGTATTTT. Residues: CASSPPIGTASTDTQYF. The chain is built from TRBV4-2 and TRBJ2-3; TRBD1 matches 7 bases. The CDR3 runs 17 residues. The V segment lost 4 bases and the J segment 0 bases; nucleotides outside the gene matches: 10. Germline CDR1 and CDR2: LGHNA and YNFKEQ.

The V gene is TRBV5-1, the J gene TRBJ2-2, with D possibly TRBD1 on 6 matching bases. The CDR3 contains 15 residues. Trimming removed 7 bases at V and 2 bases at J, with 15 bases between. Germline V gives CDR1 SGHRS, CDR2 YFSETQ. Written as DNA, the CDR3 is TGCGCCAGCTCTCCTCGGGACATCAACACCGGGGAGCTGTTTTTT. This translates into CASSPRDINTGELFF.

The chain recombines TRBV5-1 with TRBJ2-6; D might be TRBD2 (6 bases). The CDR3 extends over 16 amino acids. The V gene's germline CDR1 is SGHRS and CDR2 YFSETQ. Trimming stripped 0 bases from V and 1 base from J, with 8 bases between. DNA for the CDR3: TGCGCCAGCAGCTTGGTCGGGACTTCTGGGGCCAACGTCCTGACTTTC. Translation: CASSLVGTSGANVLTF.

V is TRBV2 and J is TRBJ2-3; 8 nucleotides line up with TRBD2. This CDR3 has 19 amino acids. Germline values: CDR1 SNHLY, CDR2 FYNNEI. With V trimmed by 3 bases and J by 6 bases, 20 bases remained unmatched. CDR3 protein: CASSESGVHGRAYRDTQYF. The CDR3 nucleotides are TGTGCCAGCAGTGAGTCGGGTGTCCACGGGAGGGCCTATAGGGATACGCAGTATTTT.

V usage is TRBV13 and J usage is TRBJ2-5; the D gene is possibly TRBD2 (5 bases). In germline, CDR1 is PRHDT, CDR2 FYEKMQ (reference sequence). V was trimmed by 3 bases and J by 3 bases, leaving 8 bases between them. This CDR3 has 13 amino acids. The CDR3 spells CASSFLREETQYF. The CDR3 DNA is TGTGCCAGCAGCTTCTTGAGGGAAGAGACCCAGTACTTC.

The chain links TRBV19 to TRBJ1-5, with 7 bases identical to TRBD1. The V segment lost 3 bases and the J segment 4 bases; nucleotides outside the gene matches: 18. Germline V gene data show CDR1 as LNHDA and CDR2 as SQIVND (reference sequence). There are 19 residues in the CDR3. CDR3 protein: CASSMTDRQSAVPNQPQHF. CDR3 coding DNA: TGTGCCAGTAGTATGACGGACAGGCAATCGGCAGTTCCGAATCAGCCCCAGCATTTT.

The chain carries TRBV2 and TRBJ2-3; the D gene is possibly TRBD2 (5 bases). Per germline, CDR1 SNHLY and CDR2 FYNNEI. The CDR3 spans 12 residues. V was shortened by 11 bases and J by 5 bases, with 14 bases between the two germline ends. The CDR3 protein is CASRREKDTQYF. As DNA, the CDR3 is TGTGCCTCGCGCCGGGAAAAAGATACGCAGTATTTT.

This clone was detected once. The V and J genes are TRBV7-6 and TRBJ2-7; 9 nucleotides align to TRBD2. Trimming cost V 1 base and J 7 bases; bases outside gene matches: 11. There are 16 residues in the CDR3. Germline V gene data show CDR1 as SGHVS and CDR2 as FNYEAQ. This CDR3 reads CASSLGLGSGRGEQYF. DNA for the CDR3: TGTGCCAGCAGCTTAGGTTTAGGTAGCGGGAGAGGTGAGCAGTACTTC.

This chain uses TRBV30 with TRBJ2-2, with 8 bases lining up with TRBD2. Trimming took 5 bases from V and 0 from J; bases not matched to a gene: 5. CDR3 size: 15 residues. CDR1 is GTSNPN and CDR2 is SVGIG in the germline V gene (reference sequence). CDR3 sequence: CAWYSGNSNTGELFF. DNA of the CDR3: TGTGCCTGGTATAGCGGGAATTCGAACACCGGGGAGCTGTTTTTT. Combining the CDR3 with reference TRBV30 and TRBJ2-2 gives the whole variable domain SQTIHQWPATLVQPVGSPLSLECTVEGTSNPNLYWYRQAAGRGLQLLFYSVGIGQISSEVPQNLSASRPQDRQFILSSKKLLLSDSGFYLCAWYSGNSNTGELFFGEGSRLTVL.

The genes are TRBV7-9 and TRBJ2-2, with 8 bases identical to TRBD2. Per germline, CDR1 SEHNR and CDR2 FQNEAQ (reference sequence). Trimming at V came to 5 bases and at J to 7 bases, leaving 6 bases not matched to a gene. This CDR3 is built from 14 residues. The CDR3 is CASSPGGADGELFF. The CDR3 DNA sequence: TGTGCCAGCAGCCCCGGGGGGGCAGACGGGGAGCTGTTTTTT.

This chain links TRBV12-5 with TRBJ1-4; D unclear. The V and J ends lost 0 bases and 5 bases respectively, with 13 bases between them. This CDR3 is 16 amino acids long. Germline V CDR1 and CDR2: LGHNT, FRNRAP. CDR3 loop: CASGLVLGTKNEKLFF. The DNA of the CDR3 is TGTGCTAGTGGTTTGGTATTGGGCACGAAAAATGAAAAACTGTTTTTT.

The J gene is TRBJ1-2, the V gene TRBV19, with 7 bases identical to TRBD1. The ends lost 5 bases at V and 4 bases at J; junction bases unmatched: 10. Germline CDR1 and CDR2: LNHDA and SQIVND (reference sequence). The CDR3 totals 15 residues. The CDR3 sequence is CASSSTTGSAYGYTF. The CDR3 nucleotides read TGTGCCAGTAGTTCCACGACAGGGTCGGCCTATGGCTACACCTTC.

This chain connects TRBV19 to TRBJ1-5; TRBD1 aligns across 10 bases. The J segment lost 2 bases and the V segment lost 6 bases, leaving 16 bases of the junction unmatched. The CDR3 has 19 amino acids. The germline V gene has CDR1 LNHDA and CDR2 SQIVND (reference sequence). CDR3 nucleotides: TGTGCCAGTAGAATGTGGTCGACAGGGGGCCCGCAAGGCAATCAGCCCCAGCATTTT. Protein sequence: CASRMWSTGGPQGNQPQHF.